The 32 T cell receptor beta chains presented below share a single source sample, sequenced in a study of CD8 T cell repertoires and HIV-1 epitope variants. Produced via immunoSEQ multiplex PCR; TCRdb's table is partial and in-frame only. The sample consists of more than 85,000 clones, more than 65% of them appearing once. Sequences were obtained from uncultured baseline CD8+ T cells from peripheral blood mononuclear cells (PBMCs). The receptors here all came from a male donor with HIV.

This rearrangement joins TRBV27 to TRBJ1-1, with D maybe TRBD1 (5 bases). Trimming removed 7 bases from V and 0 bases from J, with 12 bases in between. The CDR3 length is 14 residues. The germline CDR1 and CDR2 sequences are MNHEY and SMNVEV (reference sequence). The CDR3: CASTSLTVNTEAFF. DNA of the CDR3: TGTGCCAGCACCTCCTTGACAGTGAACACTGAAGCTTTCTTT.

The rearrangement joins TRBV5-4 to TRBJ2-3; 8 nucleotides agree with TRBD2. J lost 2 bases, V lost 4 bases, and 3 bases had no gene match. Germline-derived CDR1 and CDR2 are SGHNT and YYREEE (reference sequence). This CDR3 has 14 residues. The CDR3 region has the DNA TGTGCCAGCAGCCGGGAGGGCCCCACAGATACGCAGTATTTT. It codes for CASSREGPTDTQYF.

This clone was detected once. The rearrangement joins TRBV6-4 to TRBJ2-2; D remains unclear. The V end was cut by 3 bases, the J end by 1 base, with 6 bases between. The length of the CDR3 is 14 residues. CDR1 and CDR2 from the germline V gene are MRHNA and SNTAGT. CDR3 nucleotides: TGTGCCAGCAGTGAGCAAGTGAACACCGGGGAGCTGTTTTTT. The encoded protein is CASSEQVNTGELFF.

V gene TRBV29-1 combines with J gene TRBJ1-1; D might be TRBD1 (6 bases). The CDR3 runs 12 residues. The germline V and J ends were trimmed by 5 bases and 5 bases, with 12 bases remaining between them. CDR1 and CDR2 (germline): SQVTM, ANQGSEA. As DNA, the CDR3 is TGCAGCGTTCGGCAGGGACAAACTGAAGCTTTCTTT. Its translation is CSVRQGQTEAFF.

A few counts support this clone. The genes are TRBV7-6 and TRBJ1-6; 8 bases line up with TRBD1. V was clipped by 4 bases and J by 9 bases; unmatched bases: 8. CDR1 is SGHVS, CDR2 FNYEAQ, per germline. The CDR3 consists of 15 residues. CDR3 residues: CASSSGQGIGSPLHF. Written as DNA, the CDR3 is TGTGCCAGCAGCTCAGGACAGGGTATAGGTTCACCCCTCCACTTT.

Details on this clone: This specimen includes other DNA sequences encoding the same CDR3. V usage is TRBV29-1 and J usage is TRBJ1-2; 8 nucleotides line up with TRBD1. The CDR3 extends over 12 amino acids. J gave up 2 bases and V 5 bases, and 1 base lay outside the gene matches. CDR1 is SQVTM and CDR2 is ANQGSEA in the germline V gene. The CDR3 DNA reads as TGCAGCGTTTCAGGGGGCAACTATGGCTACACCTTC. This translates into CSVSGGNYGYTF.

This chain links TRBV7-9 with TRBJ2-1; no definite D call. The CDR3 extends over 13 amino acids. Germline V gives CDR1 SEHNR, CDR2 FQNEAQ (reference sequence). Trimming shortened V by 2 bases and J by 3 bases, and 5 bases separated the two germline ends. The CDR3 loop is CASSLNSYNEQFF. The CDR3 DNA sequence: TGTGCCAGCAGCTTAAACAGCTACAATGAGCAGTTCTTC.

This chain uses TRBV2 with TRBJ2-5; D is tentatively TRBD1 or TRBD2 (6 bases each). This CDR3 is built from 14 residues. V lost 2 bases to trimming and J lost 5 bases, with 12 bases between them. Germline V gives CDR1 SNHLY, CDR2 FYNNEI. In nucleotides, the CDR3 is TGTGCCAGCAGTGAAAATGGGGGGCGGGAGACCCAGTACTTC. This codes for CASSENGGRETQYF. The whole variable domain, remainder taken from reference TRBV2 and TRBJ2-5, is EPEVTQTPSHQVTQMGQEVILRCVPISNHLYFYWYRQILGQKVEFLVSFYNNEISEKSEIFDDQFSVERPDGSNFTLKIRSTKLEDSAMYFCASSENGGRETQYFGPGTRLLVL.

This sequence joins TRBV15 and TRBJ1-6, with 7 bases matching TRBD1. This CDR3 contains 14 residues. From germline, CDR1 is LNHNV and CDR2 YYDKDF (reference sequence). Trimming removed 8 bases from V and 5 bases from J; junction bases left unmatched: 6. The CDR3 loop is CATRQGQNNSPLHF. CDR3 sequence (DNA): TGTGCCACCCGACAGGGCCAAAATAATTCACCCCTCCACTTT.

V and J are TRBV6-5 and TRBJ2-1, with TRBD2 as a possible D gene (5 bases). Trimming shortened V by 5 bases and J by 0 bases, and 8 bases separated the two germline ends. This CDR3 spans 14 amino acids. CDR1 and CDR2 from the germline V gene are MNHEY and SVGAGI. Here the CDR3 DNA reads TGTGCCAGCAGTGTGGGAGCCTCCTACAATGAGCAGTTCTTC. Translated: CASSVGASYNEQFF.

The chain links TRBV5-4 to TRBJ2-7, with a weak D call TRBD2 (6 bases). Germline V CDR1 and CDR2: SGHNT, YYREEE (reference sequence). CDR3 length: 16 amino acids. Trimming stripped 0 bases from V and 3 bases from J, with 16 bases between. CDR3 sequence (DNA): TGTGCCAGCAGCTTGGGTCGGCGGGAAAGCAACTACGAGCAGTACTTC. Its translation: CASSLGRRESNYEQYF.

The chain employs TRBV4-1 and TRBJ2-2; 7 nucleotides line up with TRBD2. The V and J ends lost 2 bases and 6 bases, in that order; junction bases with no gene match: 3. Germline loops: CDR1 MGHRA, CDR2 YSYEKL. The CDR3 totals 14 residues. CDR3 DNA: TGCGCCAGCAGCCAATCTCGGGGGGCCGGGGAGCTGTTTTTT. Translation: CASSQSRGAGELFF.

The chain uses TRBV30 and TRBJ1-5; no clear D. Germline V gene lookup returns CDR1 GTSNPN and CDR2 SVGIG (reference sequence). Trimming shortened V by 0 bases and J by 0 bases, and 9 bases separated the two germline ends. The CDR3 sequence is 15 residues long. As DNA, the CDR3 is TGTGCCTGGAGTGTAAGCAGTCTTAGCAATCAGCCCCAGCATTTT. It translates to CAWSVSSLSNQPQHF.

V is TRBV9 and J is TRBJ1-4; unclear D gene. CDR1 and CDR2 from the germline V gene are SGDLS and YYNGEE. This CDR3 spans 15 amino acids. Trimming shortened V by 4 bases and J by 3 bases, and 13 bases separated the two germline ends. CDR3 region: CASSSHLLANEKLFF. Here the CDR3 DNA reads TGTGCCAGCAGCTCTCACCTCCTCGCTAATGAAAAACTGTTTTTT.

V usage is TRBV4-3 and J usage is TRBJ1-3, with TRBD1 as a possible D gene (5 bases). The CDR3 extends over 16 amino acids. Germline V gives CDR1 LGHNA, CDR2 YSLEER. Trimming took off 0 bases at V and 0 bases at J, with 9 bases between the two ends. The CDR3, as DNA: TGCGCCAGCAGCCAAGAATGGGGGGACTCTGGAAACACCATATATTTT. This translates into CASSQEWGDSGNTIYF.

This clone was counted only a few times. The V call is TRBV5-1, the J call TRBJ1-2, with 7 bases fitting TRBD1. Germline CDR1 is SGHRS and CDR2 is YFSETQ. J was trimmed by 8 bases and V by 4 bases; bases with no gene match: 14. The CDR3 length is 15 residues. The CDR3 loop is CASSPDARQGGGYTF. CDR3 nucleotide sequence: TGCGCCAGCAGCCCGGATGCGCGACAGGGCGGGGGCTACACCTTC.

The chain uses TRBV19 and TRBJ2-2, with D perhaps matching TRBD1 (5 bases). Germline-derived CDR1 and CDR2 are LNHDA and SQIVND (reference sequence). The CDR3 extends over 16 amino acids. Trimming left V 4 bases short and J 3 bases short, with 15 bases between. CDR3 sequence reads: CASSNTKGQYTGELFF. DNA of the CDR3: TGTGCCAGTAGTAATACAAAGGGGCAATACACCGGGGAGCTGTTTTTT.

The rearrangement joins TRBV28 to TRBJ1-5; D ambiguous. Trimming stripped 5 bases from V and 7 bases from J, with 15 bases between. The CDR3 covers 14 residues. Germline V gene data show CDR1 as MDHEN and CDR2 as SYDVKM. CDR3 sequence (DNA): TGTGCCAGCAGTCCCACATCGACCTTCCAGCCCCAGCATTTT. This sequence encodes CASSPTSTFQPQHF.

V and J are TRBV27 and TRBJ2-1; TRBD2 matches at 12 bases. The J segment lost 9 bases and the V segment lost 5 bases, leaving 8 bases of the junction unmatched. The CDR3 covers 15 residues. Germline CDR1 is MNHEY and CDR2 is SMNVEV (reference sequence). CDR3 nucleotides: TGTGCCAGCAGTCTTGGGACTAGCGGGCGGGGTGAGCAGTTCTTC. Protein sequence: CASSLGTSGRGEQFF.

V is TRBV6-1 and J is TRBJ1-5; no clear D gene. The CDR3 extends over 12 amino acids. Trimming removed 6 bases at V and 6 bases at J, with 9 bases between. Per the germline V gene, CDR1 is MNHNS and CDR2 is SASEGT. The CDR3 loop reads CASRLAVQPQHF. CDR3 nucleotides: TGTGCCAGCAGGTTGGCGGTTCAGCCCCAGCATTTT.

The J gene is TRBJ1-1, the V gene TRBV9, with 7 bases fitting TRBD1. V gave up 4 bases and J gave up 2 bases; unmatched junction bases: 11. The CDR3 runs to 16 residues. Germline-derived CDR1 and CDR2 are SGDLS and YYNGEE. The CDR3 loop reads CASSFTMGQLNTEAFF. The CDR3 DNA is TGTGCCAGCAGCTTCACCATGGGACAGTTAAACACTGAAGCTTTCTTT.

CDR3 protein: CASSPFSGGGASNIQYF. The CDR3 coding sequence is TGTGCCAGCAGCCCCTTTTCGGGCGGGGGGGCCTCAAACATTCAGTACTTC. The chain carries TRBV9 and TRBJ2-4; TRBD2 matches 9 bases. V was clipped by 4 bases and J by 6 bases; unmatched bases: 14. Germline loops: CDR1 SGDLS, CDR2 YYNGEE. The CDR3 is made up of 17 amino acids.

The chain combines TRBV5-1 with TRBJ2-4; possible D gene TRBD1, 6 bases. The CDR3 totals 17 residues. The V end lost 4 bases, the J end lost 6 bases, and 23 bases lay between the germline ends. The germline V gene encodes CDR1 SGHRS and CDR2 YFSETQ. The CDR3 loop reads CASSQISSGQSSNIQYF. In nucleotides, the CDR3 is TGCGCCAGCAGCCAAATCTCCTCGGGACAAAGCTCAAACATTCAGTACTTC.

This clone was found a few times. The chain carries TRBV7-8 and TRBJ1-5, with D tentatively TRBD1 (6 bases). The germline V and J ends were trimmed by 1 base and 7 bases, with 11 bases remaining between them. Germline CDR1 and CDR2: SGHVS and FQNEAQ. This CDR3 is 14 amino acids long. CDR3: CASSLEGGSQPQHF. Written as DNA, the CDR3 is TGTGCCAGCAGCTTAGAGGGGGGTTCCCAGCCCCAGCATTTT.

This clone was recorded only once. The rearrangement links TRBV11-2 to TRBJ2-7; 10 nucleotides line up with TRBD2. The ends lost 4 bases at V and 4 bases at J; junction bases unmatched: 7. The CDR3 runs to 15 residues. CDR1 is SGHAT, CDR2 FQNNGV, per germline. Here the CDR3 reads CASSSRGGLAYEQYF. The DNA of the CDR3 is TGTGCCAGCAGCTCCAGGGGGGGACTAGCGTACGAGCAGTACTTC.

The CDR3 nucleotides are TGTGCCAGCAGCGAGAGGACTAGCGGGGGCTCCTACGAGCAGTACTTC. It translates to CASSERTSGGSYEQYF. The rearrangement links TRBV9 to TRBJ2-7, with 13 positions matching TRBD2. V was pared by 3 bases and J by 0 bases, with 3 bases of the junction left unmatched. The CDR3 loop spans 16 amino acids. CDR1 is SGDLS and CDR2 is YYNGEE in the germline V gene.

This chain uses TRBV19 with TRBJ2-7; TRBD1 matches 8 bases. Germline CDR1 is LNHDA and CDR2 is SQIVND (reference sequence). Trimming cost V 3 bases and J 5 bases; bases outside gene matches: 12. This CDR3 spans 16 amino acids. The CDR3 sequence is CASSMPSQGAFNEQYF. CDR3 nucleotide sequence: TGTGCCAGTAGTATGCCCTCGCAGGGGGCCTTCAACGAGCAGTACTTC.

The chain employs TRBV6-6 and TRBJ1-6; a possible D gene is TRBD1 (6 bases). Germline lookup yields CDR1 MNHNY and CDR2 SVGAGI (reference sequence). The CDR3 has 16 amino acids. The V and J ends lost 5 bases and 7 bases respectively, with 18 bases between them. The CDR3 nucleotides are TGTGCCAGCAGTCCCCTCATGGACAGTTTCAATTCACCCCTCCACTTT. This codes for CASSPLMDSFNSPLHF.

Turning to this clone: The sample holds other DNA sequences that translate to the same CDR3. The CDR3 region has the DNA TGCGCCAGCAGCCTCGGCGAGTCCTACAATGAGCAGTTCTTC. It translates to CASSLGESYNEQFF. The rearrangement uses TRBV5-1 and TRBJ2-1; D gene unclear. With 4 bases removed from V and 1 base from J, the gap between germline ends came to 9 bases. Germline V lookup: CDR1 SGHRS, CDR2 YFSETQ. The length of the CDR3 is 14 residues.

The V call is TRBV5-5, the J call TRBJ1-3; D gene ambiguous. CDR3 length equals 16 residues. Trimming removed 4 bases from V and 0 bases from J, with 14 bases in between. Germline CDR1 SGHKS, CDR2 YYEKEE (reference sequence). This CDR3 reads CASSETGHHSGNTIYF. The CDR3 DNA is TGTGCCAGCAGCGAGACGGGCCATCACTCTGGAAACACCATATATTTT.

The CDR3 sequence is CASSIDQRARYGYTF. The CDR3 DNA is TGTGCCAGTAGTATAGATCAAAGGGCACGCTATGGCTACACCTTC. This chain uses TRBV19 with TRBJ1-2; no firm D call. V shed 0 bases and J shed 4 bases, with 12 bases lying between them. This CDR3 is 15 amino acids long. Germline loops: CDR1 LNHDA, CDR2 SQIVND (reference sequence).

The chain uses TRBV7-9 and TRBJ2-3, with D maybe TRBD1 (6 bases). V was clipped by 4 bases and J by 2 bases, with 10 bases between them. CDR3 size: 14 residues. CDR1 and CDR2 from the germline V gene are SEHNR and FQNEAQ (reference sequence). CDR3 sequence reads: CASSYREITDTQYF. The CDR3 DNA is TGTGCCAGCAGCTACAGGGAAATCACAGATACGCAGTATTTT. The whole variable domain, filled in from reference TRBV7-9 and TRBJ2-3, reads DTGVSQNPRHKITKRGQNVTFRCDPISEHNRLYWYRQTLGQGPEFLTYFQNEAQLEKSRLLSDRFSAERPKGSFSTLEIQRTEQGDSAMYLCASSYREITDTQYFGPGTRLTVL.